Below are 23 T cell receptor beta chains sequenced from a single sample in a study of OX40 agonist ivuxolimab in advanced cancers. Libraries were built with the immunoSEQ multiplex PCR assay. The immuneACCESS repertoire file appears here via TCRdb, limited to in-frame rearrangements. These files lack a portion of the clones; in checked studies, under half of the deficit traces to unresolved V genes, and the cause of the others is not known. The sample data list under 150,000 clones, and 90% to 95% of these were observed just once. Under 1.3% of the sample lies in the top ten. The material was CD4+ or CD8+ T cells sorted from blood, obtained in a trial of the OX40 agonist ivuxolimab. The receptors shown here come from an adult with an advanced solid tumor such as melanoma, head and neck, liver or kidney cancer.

As DNA, the CDR3 is TGTGCCAGCAGCTTAGGGCAGGGGGCAGAAGCTTTCTTT. Its translation is CASSLGQGAEAFF. The chain employs TRBV7-8 and TRBJ1-1; TRBD1 agrees at 8 bases. The CDR3 runs to 13 residues. Germline-derived CDR1 and CDR2 are SGHVS and FQNEAQ. With V trimmed by 1 base and J by 8 bases, 3 bases remained unmatched.

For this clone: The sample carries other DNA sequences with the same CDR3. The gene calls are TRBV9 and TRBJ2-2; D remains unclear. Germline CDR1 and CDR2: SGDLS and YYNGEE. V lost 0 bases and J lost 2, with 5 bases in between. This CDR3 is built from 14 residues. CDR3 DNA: TGTGCCAGCAGCGTAGGAGAAAACACCGGGGAGCTGTTTTTT. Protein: CASSVGENTGELFF.

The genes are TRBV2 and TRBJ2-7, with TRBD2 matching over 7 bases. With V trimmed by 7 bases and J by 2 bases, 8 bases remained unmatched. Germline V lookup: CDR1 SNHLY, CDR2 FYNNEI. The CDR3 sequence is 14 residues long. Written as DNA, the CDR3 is TGTGCCAGCACCCTAACCGGGGGGACCTACGAGCAGTACTTC. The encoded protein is CASTLTGGTYEQYF. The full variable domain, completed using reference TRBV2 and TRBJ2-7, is EPEVTQTPSHQVTQMGQEVILRCVPISNHLYFYWYRQILGQKVEFLVSFYNNEISEKSEIFDDQFSVERPDGSNFTLKIRSTKLEDSAMYFCASTLTGGTYEQYFGPGTRLTVT.

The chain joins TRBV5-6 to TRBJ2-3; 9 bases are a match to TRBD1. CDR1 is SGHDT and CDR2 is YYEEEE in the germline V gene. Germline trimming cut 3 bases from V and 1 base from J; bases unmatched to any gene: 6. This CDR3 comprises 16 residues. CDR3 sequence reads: CASSSPGQGRTDTQYF. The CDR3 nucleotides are TGTGCCAGCAGCTCCCCGGGACAGGGCCGCACAGATACGCAGTATTTT.

CDR3 nucleotide sequence: TGTGCCAGTAGTCTCCTTACTAGCGGGAGGGCGTCCGAGCAGTACTTC. It yields the protein CASSLLTSGRASEQYF. The chain combines TRBV19 with TRBJ2-7; TRBD2 agrees at 13 bases. The CDR3 has 16 residues. The V segment lost 5 bases and the J segment 6 bases; nucleotides outside the gene matches: 10. Germline V gene sequence: CDR1 LNHDA, CDR2 SQIVND (reference sequence).

As DNA, the CDR3 is TGCGCCAGCAGCCAAGATTGGACAAGCGGGGGTCCCTTAACCTACGAGCAGTACTTC. This codes for CASSQDWTSGGPLTYEQYF. J is TRBJ2-5 and V is TRBV4-3; TRBD2 matches 8 bases. The J call is doubtful: the DNA matches TRBJ2-7 better. Germline CDR1 is LGHNA and CDR2 is YSLEER. This CDR3 has 19 amino acids.

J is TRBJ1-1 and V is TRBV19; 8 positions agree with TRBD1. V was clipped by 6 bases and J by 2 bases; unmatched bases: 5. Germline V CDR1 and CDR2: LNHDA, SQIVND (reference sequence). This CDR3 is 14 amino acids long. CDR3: CASRVRGLNTEAFF. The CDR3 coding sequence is TGTGCCAGTAGGGTCAGGGGGCTTAACACTGAAGCTTTCTTT.

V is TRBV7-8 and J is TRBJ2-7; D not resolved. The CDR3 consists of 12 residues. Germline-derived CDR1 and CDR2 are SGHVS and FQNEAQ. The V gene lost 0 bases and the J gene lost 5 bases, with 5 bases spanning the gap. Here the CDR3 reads CASSLAWDEQYF. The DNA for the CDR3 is TGTGCCAGCAGCTTAGCGTGGGACGAGCAGTACTTC.

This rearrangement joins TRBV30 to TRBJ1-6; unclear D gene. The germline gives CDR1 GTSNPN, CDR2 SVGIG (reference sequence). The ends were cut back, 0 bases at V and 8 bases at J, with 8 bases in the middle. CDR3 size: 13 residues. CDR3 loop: CAWSVDLDSPLHF. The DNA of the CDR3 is TGTGCCTGGAGTGTGGACTTGGATTCACCCCTCCACTTT. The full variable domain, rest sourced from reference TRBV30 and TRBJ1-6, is SQTIHQWPATLVQPVGSPLSLECTVEGTSNPNLYWYRQAAGRGLQLLFYSVGIGQISSEVPQNLSASRPQDRQFILSSKKLLLSDSGFYLCAWSVDLDSPLHFGNGTRLTVT.

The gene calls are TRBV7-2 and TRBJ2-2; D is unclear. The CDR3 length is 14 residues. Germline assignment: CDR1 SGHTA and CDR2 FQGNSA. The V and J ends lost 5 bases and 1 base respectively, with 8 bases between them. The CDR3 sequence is CASSADVNTGELFF. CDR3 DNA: TGTGCCAGCAGCGCCGATGTGAACACCGGGGAGCTGTTTTTT.

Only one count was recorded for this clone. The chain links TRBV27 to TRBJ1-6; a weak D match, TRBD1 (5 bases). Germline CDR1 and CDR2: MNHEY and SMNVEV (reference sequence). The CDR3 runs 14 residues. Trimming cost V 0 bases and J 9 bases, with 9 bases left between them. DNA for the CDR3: TGTGCCAGCAGTTTATCTGAGGGGACTTCACCCCTCCACTTT. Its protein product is CASSLSEGTSPLHF.

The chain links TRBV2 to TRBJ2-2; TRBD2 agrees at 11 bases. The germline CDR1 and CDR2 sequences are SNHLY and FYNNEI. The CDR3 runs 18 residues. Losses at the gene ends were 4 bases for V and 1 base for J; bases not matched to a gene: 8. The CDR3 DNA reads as TGTGCCAGCAGTGTTCCACTAGCGGGGGTAAAGAACACCGGGGAGCTGTTTTTT. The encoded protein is CASSVPLAGVKNTGELFF.

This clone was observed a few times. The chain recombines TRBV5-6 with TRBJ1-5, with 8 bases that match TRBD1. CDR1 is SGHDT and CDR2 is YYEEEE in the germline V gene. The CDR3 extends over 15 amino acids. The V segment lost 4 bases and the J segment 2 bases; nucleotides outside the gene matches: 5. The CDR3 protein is CASSNSGQGNQPQHF. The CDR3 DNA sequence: TGTGCCAGCAGCAACTCGGGACAGGGCAATCAGCCCCAGCATTTT. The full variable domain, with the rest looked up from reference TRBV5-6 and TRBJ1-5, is DAGVTQSPTHLIKTRGQQVTLRCSPKSGHDTVSWYQQALGQGPQFIFQYYEEEERQRGNFPDRFSGHQFPNYSSELNVNALLLGDSALYLCASSNSGQGNQPQHFGDGTRLSIL.

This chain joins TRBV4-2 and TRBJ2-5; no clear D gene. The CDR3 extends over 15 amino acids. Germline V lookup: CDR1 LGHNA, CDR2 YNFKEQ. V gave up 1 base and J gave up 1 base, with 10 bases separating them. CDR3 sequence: CASSQGLIPQETQYF. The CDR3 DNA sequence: TGTGCCAGCAGCCAAGGGCTAATCCCCCAAGAGACCCAGTACTTC.

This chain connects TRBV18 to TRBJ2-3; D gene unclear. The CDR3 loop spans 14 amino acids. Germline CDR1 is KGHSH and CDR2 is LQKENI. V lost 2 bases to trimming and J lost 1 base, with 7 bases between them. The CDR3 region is CASSPNYRTDTQYF. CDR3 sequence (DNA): TGTGCCAGCTCACCAAACTACCGCACAGATACGCAGTATTTT.

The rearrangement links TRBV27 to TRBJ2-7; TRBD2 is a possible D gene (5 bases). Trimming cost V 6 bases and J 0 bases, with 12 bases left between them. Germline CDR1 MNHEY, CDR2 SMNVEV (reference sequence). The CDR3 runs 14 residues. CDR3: CASRVDRGSYEQYF. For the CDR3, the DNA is TGTGCCAGCAGAGTCGACCGGGGCTCCTACGAGCAGTACTTC.

This chain's CDR3 is CASSPLTGRGGAGLLAFF. The CDR3 nucleotides are TGTGCCAGCTCACCGCTGACAGGGAGAGGGGGAGCGGGTCTATTAGCTTTCTTT. The chain joins TRBV18 to TRBJ1-1; 7 nucleotides align to TRBD1. The germline gives CDR1 KGHSH, CDR2 LQKENI. V shed 3 bases, J shed 10 bases, and the junction held 23 bases outside the gene matches. This CDR3 is built from 18 residues.

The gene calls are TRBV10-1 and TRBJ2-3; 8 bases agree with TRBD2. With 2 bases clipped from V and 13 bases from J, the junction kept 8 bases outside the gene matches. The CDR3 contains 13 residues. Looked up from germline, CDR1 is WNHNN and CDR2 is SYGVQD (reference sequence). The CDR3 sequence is CASSEVAGGLEYF. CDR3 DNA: TGCGCCAGCAGTGAGGTGGCGGGGGGACTGGAGTATTTT.

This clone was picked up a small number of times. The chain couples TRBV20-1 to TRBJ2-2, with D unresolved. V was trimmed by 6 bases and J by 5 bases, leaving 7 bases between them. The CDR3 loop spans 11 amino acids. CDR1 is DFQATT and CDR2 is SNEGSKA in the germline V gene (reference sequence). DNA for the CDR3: TGCAGTGCGGAACGAACCGGGGAGCTGTTTTTT. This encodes CSAERTGELFF.

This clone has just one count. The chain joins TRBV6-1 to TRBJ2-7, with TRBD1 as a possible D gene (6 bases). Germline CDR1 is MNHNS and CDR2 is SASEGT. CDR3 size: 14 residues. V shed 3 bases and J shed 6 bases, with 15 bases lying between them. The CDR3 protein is CASSDFLQGGEQYF. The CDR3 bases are TGTGCCAGCAGTGACTTCCTACAGGGTGGCGAGCAGTACTTC.

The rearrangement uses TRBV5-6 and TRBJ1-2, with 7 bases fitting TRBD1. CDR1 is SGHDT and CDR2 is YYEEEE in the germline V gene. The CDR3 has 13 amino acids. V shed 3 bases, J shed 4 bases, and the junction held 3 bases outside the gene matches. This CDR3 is CASSSWDSYGYTF. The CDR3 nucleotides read TGTGCCAGCAGCTCTTGGGACAGCTATGGCTACACCTTC.

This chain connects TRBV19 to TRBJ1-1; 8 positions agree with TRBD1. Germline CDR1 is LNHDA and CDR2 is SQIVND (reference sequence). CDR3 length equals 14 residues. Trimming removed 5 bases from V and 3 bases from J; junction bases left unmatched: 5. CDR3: CASSRRQGYTEAFF. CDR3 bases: TGTGCCAGTAGTCGACGACAGGGGTACACTGAAGCTTTCTTT. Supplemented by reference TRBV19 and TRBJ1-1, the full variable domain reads DGGITQSPKYLFRKEGQNVTLSCEQNLNHDAMYWYRQDPGQGLRLIYYSQIVNDFQKGDIAEGYSVSREKKESFPLTVTSAQKNPTAFYLCASSRRQGYTEAFFGQGTRLTVV.

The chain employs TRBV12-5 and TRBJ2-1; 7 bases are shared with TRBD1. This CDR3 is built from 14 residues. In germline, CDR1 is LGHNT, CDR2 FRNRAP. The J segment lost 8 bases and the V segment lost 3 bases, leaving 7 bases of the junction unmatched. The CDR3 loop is CASGFNRGGDEQFF. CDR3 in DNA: TGTGCTAGTGGTTTTAACAGGGGTGGAGATGAGCAGTTCTTC.